The 20 T cell receptor beta chains below come from one sample, sequenced in a study of T cell responses to AZD1222 COVID-19 vaccine. Repertoires were generated with immunoSEQ multiplex PCR, while TCRdb's copy carries only in-frame clones and drops some. The sample has about 150,000 clones, roughly 91% seen once. Here the sequenced sample was peripheral blood, taken on day 0 of AZD1222 vaccination. These receptors originate from an adult in good health.

The gene calls are TRBV24-1 and TRBJ2-2; D possibly corresponds to TRBD2 (6 bases). The CDR3 loop spans 11 amino acids. V shed 6 bases and J shed 11 bases, with 9 bases lying between them. CDR1 is KGHDR and CDR2 is SFDVKD in the germline V gene. The CDR3: CATSFGRELFF. The CDR3 nucleotides are TGTGCCACCAGTTTCGGGAGAGAGCTGTTTTTT.

The gene calls are TRBV2 and TRBJ2-3; D remains unclear. The V gene lost 8 bases and the J gene lost 7 bases, with 13 bases spanning the gap. The germline V gene encodes CDR1 SNHLY and CDR2 FYNNEI. This CDR3 is 12 amino acids long. CDR3 loop: CASAPSRNTQYF. The CDR3 nucleotides read TGTGCCAGCGCCCCCTCCCGGAATACGCAGTATTTT.

The rearrangement uses TRBV7-9 and TRBJ2-3, with D possibly called TRBD1 or TRBD2 (6 bases each). Trimming removed 3 bases from V and 0 bases from J, with 16 bases in between. The germline CDR1 and CDR2 sequences are SEHNR and FQNEAQ (reference sequence). This CDR3 spans 17 amino acids. The CDR3 is CASSLDRGGISTDTQYF. In nucleotides, the CDR3 is TGTGCCAGCAGCTTGGATAGAGGGGGGATAAGCACAGATACGCAGTATTTT.

The V call is TRBV3-1 (or the pseudogene TRBV3-2), the J call TRBJ2-1, with TRBD2 matching over 7 bases. Germline-derived CDR1 and CDR2 are LGHDT and YNNKEL (reference sequence). CDR3 size: 16 residues. The junction had 10 bases not matched to a gene; V was cut back by 4 bases and J by 4 bases. The CDR3 DNA reads TGTGCCAGCAGCCCTTCCGGAAGGGAGGGGTACAATGAGCAGTTCTTC. Translation gives CASSPSGREGYNEQFF.

The chain is built from TRBV7-3 and TRBJ2-7; 7 bases agree with TRBD1. This CDR3 spans 13 amino acids. The germline V gene encodes CDR1 SGHTA and CDR2 FQGTGA. Unmatched junction bases numbered 4, after V lost 3 bases and J lost 5 bases. CDR3 DNA: TGTGCCAGCAGCTTGACAGGGCGCGACGAGCAGTACTTC. Translated: CASSLTGRDEQYF. The whole variable domain, filled in from reference TRBV7-3 and TRBJ2-7, reads GAGVSQTPSNKVTEKGKYVELRCDPISGHTALYWYRQSLGQGPEFLIYFQGTGAADDSGLPNDRFFAVRPEGSVSTLKIQRTERGDSAVYLCASSLTGRDEQYFGPGTRLTVT.

The J gene is TRBJ2-1, the V gene TRBV6-6, with 7 nucleotides matching TRBD2. CDR3 length: 15 residues. Unmatched junction bases numbered 9, after V lost 6 bases and J lost 4 bases. The germline V gene encodes CDR1 MNHNY and CDR2 SVGAGI (reference sequence). The CDR3 region has the DNA TGTGCCAGCAGCCGCCCAGCGGGACCATACAATGAGCAGTTCTTC. Its translation: CASSRPAGPYNEQFF.

This rearrangement joins TRBV7-9 to TRBJ2-1; D may match TRBD1 or TRBD2 (5 bases each). The length of the CDR3 is 17 residues. Germline V gene sequence: CDR1 SEHNR, CDR2 FQNEAQ (reference sequence). V was cut by 5 bases and J by 1 base, with 18 bases left in between. The CDR3, as DNA: TGTGCCAGCAGCCCAGGGCTAGAGCGGAGGTCCTACAATGAGCAGTTCTTC. Residues: CASSPGLERRSYNEQFF.

The chain has TRBV12-3 or TRBV12-4 and TRBJ1-1; tentative D call: TRBD1 (6 bases). Trimming pared 7 bases from V and 5 bases from J, leaving 14 bases between. The CDR3 is 13 amino acids. The CDR3 sequence: CASTPLRGTEAFF. CDR3 bases: TGTGCCAGCACCCCTTTAAGGGGGACTGAAGCTTTCTTT.

V gene TRBV10-3 combines with J gene TRBJ2-3; 9 bases align to TRBD2. The ends lost 7 bases at V and 0 bases at J; junction bases unmatched: 2. The germline V gene encodes CDR1 ENHRY and CDR2 SYGVKD. The CDR3 totals 14 residues. CDR3 DNA: TGTGCCATCATGGCGGGAGGGAGCACAGATACGCAGTATTTT. This gives the protein CAIMAGGSTDTQYF.

The chain carries TRBV7-9 and TRBJ1-3; maybe TRBD1 (6 bases). Germline V lookup: CDR1 SEHNR, CDR2 FQNEAQ (reference sequence). V was trimmed by 4 bases and J by 7 bases, leaving 17 bases between them. The CDR3 is 15 residues long. CDR3 in amino acids: CASSSLGGRGNTIYF. Here the CDR3 DNA reads TGTGCCAGCAGCTCCCTCGGGGGGCGAGGGAACACCATATATTTT.

V gene TRBV3-1 (or the pseudogene TRBV3-2) combines with J gene TRBJ2-7; TRBD2 is a possible D gene (7 bases). V lost 4 bases to trimming and J lost 2 bases, with 18 bases between them. Germline lookup yields CDR1 LGHDT and CDR2 YNNKEL (reference sequence). The CDR3 sequence is 16 residues long. Here the CDR3 DNA reads TGTGCCAGCAGCCCCGGGGGGCAAGCGGGAACCTACGAGCAGTACTTC. Translation gives CASSPGGQAGTYEQYF.

The rearrangement joins TRBV12-3 or TRBV12-4 to TRBJ2-7; D is undetermined. V dropped 6 bases and J dropped 12 bases, with 18 bases sitting between them. This CDR3 is 12 amino acids long. The CDR3 is CASSPYIGLVYF. CDR3 bases: TGTGCCAGCAGCCCATACATCGGGTTGGTGTACTTC.

The chain joins TRBV19 to TRBJ2-7; 8 bases agree with TRBD2. Trimming cost V 10 bases and J 3 bases; bases outside gene matches: 8. Germline lookup yields CDR1 LNHDA and CDR2 SQIVND (reference sequence). This CDR3 spans 13 amino acids. The CDR3 loop reads CATSSTSVYEQYF. The CDR3 coding sequence is TGTGCCACCTCCTCGACTAGCGTCTACGAGCAGTACTTC.

The chain employs TRBV25-1 and TRBJ1-5; D unresolved. CDR1 and CDR2 (germline): MGHDK, SYGVNS. This CDR3 is built from 16 residues. V gave up 0 bases and J gave up 0 bases, with 9 bases separating them. CDR3 loop: CASSEYDLYSNQPQHF. CDR3 DNA: TGTGCCAGCAGTGAATATGACCTCTATAGCAATCAGCCCCAGCATTTT.

The chain uses TRBV7-9 and TRBJ1-1; no definite D call. Germline V gives CDR1 SEHNR, CDR2 FQNEAQ (reference sequence). This CDR3 has 13 residues. Trimming pared 2 bases from V and 1 base from J, leaving 5 bases between. CDR3 region: CASSLIANTEAFF. The CDR3 DNA is TGTGCCAGCAGCTTAATTGCGAACACTGAAGCTTTCTTT.

The chain carries TRBV7-8 and TRBJ1-2, with 10 bases that match TRBD1. Losses at the gene ends were 5 bases for V and 5 bases for J; bases not matched to a gene: 11. Per the germline V gene, CDR1 is SGHVS and CDR2 is FQNEAQ. This CDR3 contains 16 residues. This CDR3 reads CASSRDGTGVGYGYTF. The CDR3 nucleotides read TGTGCCAGCAGCAGAGACGGGACAGGGGTTGGTTATGGCTACACCTTC.

The rearrangement links TRBV5-1 to TRBJ1-1; perhaps TRBD1 as D (5 bases). CDR1 and CDR2 from the germline V gene are SGHRS and YFSETQ. The CDR3 is made up of 17 amino acids. V dropped 6 bases and J dropped 3 bases, with 24 bases sitting between them. The CDR3 nucleotides are TGCGCCAGCAAGCCTCCCCCCGGTTGGGGGGGTGACACTGAAGCTTTCTTT. Protein sequence: CASKPPPGWGGDTEAFF.

Comments on this clone: Other DNA sequences within the sample encode an identical CDR3. The rearrangement links TRBV7-8 to TRBJ2-1, with TRBD1 as a possible D gene (6 bases). V lost 5 bases, J lost 4 bases, and 9 bases lay in between. The CDR3 is 13 residues long. Germline V gives CDR1 SGHVS, CDR2 FQNEAQ. The CDR3 here is CASSTQGYNEQFF. CDR3 bases: TGTGCCAGCAGCACCCAGGGGTACAATGAGCAGTTCTTC. Together with reference TRBV7-8 and TRBJ2-1, the CDR3 gives the full variable domain: GAGVSQSPRYKVAKRGQDVALRCDPISGHVSLFWYQQALGQGPEFLTYFQNEAQLDKSGLPSDRFFAERPEGSVSTLKIQRTQQEDSAVYLCASSTQGYNEQFFGPGTRLTVL.

This chain joins TRBV5-4 and TRBJ2-7; a possible D gene is TRBD1 (6 bases). Germline CDR1 and CDR2: SGHNT and YYREEE (reference sequence). This CDR3 comprises 15 residues. The germline V and J ends were trimmed by 0 bases and 2 bases, with 12 bases remaining between them. The CDR3 region is CASSLAQGWPYEQYF. CDR3 bases: TGTGCCAGCAGCTTGGCCCAGGGGTGGCCCTACGAGCAGTACTTC.

This chain uses TRBV20-1 with TRBJ1-6; no reliable D call. The V and J ends lost 3 bases and 4 bases respectively, with 10 bases between them. The CDR3 runs 14 residues. CDR1 and CDR2 (germline): DFQATT, SNEGSKA (reference sequence). The CDR3: CSASYSIYNSPLHF. For the CDR3, the DNA is TGCAGTGCTAGTTACAGCATTTATAATTCACCCCTCCACTTT.